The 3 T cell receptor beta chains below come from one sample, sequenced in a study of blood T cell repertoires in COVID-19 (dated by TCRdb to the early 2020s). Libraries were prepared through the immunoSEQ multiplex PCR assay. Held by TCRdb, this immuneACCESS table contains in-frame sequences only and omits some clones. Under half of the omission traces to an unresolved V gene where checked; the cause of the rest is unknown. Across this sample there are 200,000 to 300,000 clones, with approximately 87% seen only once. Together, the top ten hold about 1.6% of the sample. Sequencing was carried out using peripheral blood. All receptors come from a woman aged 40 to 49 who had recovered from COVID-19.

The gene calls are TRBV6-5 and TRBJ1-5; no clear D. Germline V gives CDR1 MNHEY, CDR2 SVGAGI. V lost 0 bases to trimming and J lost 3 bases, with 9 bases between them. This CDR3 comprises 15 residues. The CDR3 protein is CASSYSGRHNQPQHF. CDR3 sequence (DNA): TGTGCCAGCAGTTACTCGGGCCGGCACAATCAGCCCCAGCATTTT.

The CDR3 loop is CASSPYSPHTDTQYF. In nucleotides, the CDR3 is TGTGCCAGCAGCCCCTATAGTCCCCACACAGATACGCAGTATTTT. The genes are TRBV9 and TRBJ2-3; D uncertain. This CDR3 is 15 amino acids long. V lost 4 bases to trimming and J lost 2 bases, with 14 bases between them. Germline CDR1 and CDR2: SGDLS and YYNGEE.

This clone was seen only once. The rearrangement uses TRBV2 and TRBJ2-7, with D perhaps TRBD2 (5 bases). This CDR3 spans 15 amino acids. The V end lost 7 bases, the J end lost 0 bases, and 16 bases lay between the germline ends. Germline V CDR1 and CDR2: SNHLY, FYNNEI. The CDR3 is CASTSSYTSSYEQYF. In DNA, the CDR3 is TGTGCCAGCACCAGTTCCTATACTAGCTCCTACGAGCAGTACTTC. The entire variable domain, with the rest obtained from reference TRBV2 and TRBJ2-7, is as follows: EPEVTQTPSHQVTQMGQEVILRCVPISNHLYFYWYRQILGQKVEFLVSFYNNEISEKSEIFDDQFSVERPDGSNFTLKIRSTKLEDSAMYFCASTSSYTSSYEQYFGPGTRLTVT.